Following are 4 T cell receptor beta chains from one sample sequenced in a study of blood T cells in healthy people across ages. A J-beta primer mix and a sample-barcoded 5' primer were used in a second PCR of about 7 to 12 cycles. One entry per CDR3 protein, called by TCRdb with MiXCR from the 5' RACE reads. The sample holds 780,000 or so distinct CDR3 sequences, just over 55% seen once. Sample: blood. These receptors all stem from a man aged 35 to 55 in good health.

The rearrangement joins TRBV4-3 to TRBJ2-7, with TRBD2 as a possible D gene (5 bases). Germline loops: CDR1 LGHNA, CDR2 YSLEER. Trimming cost V 1 base and J 0 bases, with 13 bases left between them. The CDR3 has 16 residues. The CDR3 region has the DNA TGCGCCAGCAGCCAAGGTTATTCGACTATCTCCTACGAGCAGTACTTC. Translated: CASSQGYSTISYEQYF.

The count of this clonotype is one. This rearrangement joins TRBV12-3 or TRBV12-4 to TRBJ2-5, with 9 nucleotides matching TRBD2. The CDR3 totals 15 residues. V dropped 5 bases and J dropped 11; count of bases not matched to a gene: 15. The CDR3 loop is CASSPQGSGSWEQYF. CDR3 bases: TGTGCCAGCAGTCCCCAGGGTAGCGGGAGTTGGGAGCAGTACTTC.

This chain links TRBV7-2 with TRBJ2-3; D could derive from TRBD1 or TRBD2 (5 bases each). Germline V gene lookup returns CDR1 SGHTA and CDR2 FQGNSA. V shed 4 bases and J shed 0 bases, with 14 bases lying between them. This CDR3 is built from 16 residues. In nucleotides, the CDR3 is TGTGCCAGCAGCTCAGGGTGGGGGTTTAGCACAGATACGCAGTATTTT. This gives the protein CASSSGWGFSTDTQYF.

The DNA of the CDR3 is TGTGCCAGCAGTGTTCCTCGAGACAGGGCTGGCAATCAGCCCCAGCATTTT. Translating gives CASSVPRDRAGNQPQHF. J is TRBJ1-5 and V is TRBV28, with 7 bases identical to TRBD1. The CDR3 has 17 amino acids. Germline trimming cut 5 bases from V and 2 bases from J; bases unmatched to any gene: 12. Per germline, CDR1 MDHEN and CDR2 SYDVKM.